The clone carrying this TCR beta chain turned up a few times. Its antigen is unidentified. The data were obtained in a study of OX40 agonist ivuxolimab in advanced cancers. Background on the study: Patients were dosed with the agonistic anti-OX40 (CD134) antibody ivuxolimab. Dose-escalation patients suffered from hepatocellular carcinoma, melanoma, renal cell or head and neck cancer.

Study-level results: At doses 0.1 to 3.0 mg/kg, CD4+ and CD8+ clones expanded.

Deletions cut 1 base from V and 2 bases from J, with 18 bases between. The germline V gene has CDR1 MGHRA and CDR2 YSYEKL. The CDR3 runs 17 residues. Data came from immunoSEQ multiplex PCR; TCRdb stores just in-frame clones and leaves some out. The sample carries roughly 110,000 clones, approximately 90% recorded once. The receptor's source is an adult with an advanced solid tumor such as melanoma, head and neck, liver or kidney cancer. This chain connects TRBV4-1 to TRBJ2-7; D is unresolved. This sample comprised CD4+ or CD8+ T cells sorted from blood, obtained in a trial of the OX40 agonist ivuxolimab. The chain's CDR3 is CASSQGSYQRRTYEQYF. Here the CDR3 DNA reads TGCGCCAGCAGCCAAGGAAGTTATCAGAGAAGAACCTACGAGCAGTACTTC.